Presented here are 22 T cell receptor beta chains from one specimen sequenced in a study of T cell responses to AZD1222 COVID-19 vaccine. TCRdb keeps only in-frame clones here, not all; method: immunoSEQ multiplex PCR. The table records fewer than 200,000 clones, 90% to 95% of them present only once. Here the sequenced sample was peripheral blood, taken on day 0 of MenACWY control vaccination. These receptors were collected from an adult in good health.

The gene calls are TRBV7-2 and TRBJ1-2; 7 bases line up with TRBD1. The CDR3 is made up of 15 amino acids. CDR1 is SGHTA, CDR2 FQGNSA, per germline. V was pared by 3 bases and J by 6 bases, with 10 bases of the junction left unmatched. CDR3 residues: CASSFNRGPYDGYTF. In nucleotides, the CDR3 is TGTGCCAGCAGCTTCAACAGGGGCCCCTATGATGGCTACACCTTC. Complete variable domain (other parts from reference TRBV7-2 and TRBJ1-2): GAGVSQSPSNKVTEKGKDVELRCDPISGHTALYWYRQSLGQGLEFLIYFQGNSAPDKSGLPSDRFSAERTGGSVSTLTIQRTQQEDSAVYLCASSFNRGPYDGYTFGSGTRLTVV.

J is TRBJ2-1 and V is TRBV6-2 or TRBV6-3; TRBD2 matches 9 bases. CDR1 MNHEY and CDR2 SVGEGT come from the germline V gene. Losses at the gene ends were 5 bases for V and 0 bases for J; bases not matched to a gene: 5. The CDR3 has 16 amino acids. The chain's CDR3 is CASSASLAGSYNEQFF. Written as DNA, the CDR3 is TGTGCCAGCAGTGCCTCACTAGCGGGCTCCTACAATGAGCAGTTCTTC.

The J gene is TRBJ2-1, the V gene TRBV15; D unclear. Germline-derived CDR1 and CDR2 are LNHNV and YYDKDF (reference sequence). The V end lost 5 bases, the J end lost 7 bases, and 15 bases lay between the germline ends. CDR3 length: 14 residues. The CDR3 loop is CATSGIGFLNEQFF. CDR3 DNA: TGTGCCACCAGCGGGATAGGATTTCTGAATGAGCAGTTCTTC.

The V and J genes are TRBV9 and TRBJ2-1, with 9 positions matching TRBD2. V lost 0 bases to trimming and J lost 0 bases; unmatched junction nucleotides: 4. CDR3 length: 17 residues. Looked up from germline, CDR1 is SGDLS and CDR2 is YYNGEE. The CDR3 region is CASSVGNSGGSYNEQFF. The CDR3 nucleotides read TGTGCCAGCAGCGTAGGAAATAGCGGGGGCTCCTACAATGAGCAGTTCTTC.

This chain connects TRBV9 to TRBJ1-5, with D tentatively TRBD1 (6 bases). CDR1 is SGDLS and CDR2 is YYNGEE in the germline V gene. Trimming removed 3 bases at V and 4 bases at J, with 8 bases between. The CDR3 consists of 13 residues. CDR3 DNA sequence: TGTGCCAGCAGCGGCCAGGGGAATCAGCCCCAGCATTTT. Protein sequence: CASSGQGNQPQHF. The variable domain in full, with the rest retrieved from reference TRBV9 and TRBJ1-5, is DSGVTQTPKHLITATGQRVTLRCSPRSGDLSVYWYQQSLDQGLQFLIQYYNGEERAKGNILERFSAQQFPDLHSELNLSSLELGDSALYFCASSGQGNQPQHFGDGTRLSIL.

This rearrangement joins TRBV7-9 to TRBJ1-2; 8 nucleotides align to TRBD1. CDR3 length: 13 residues. V shed 4 bases, J shed 7 bases, and the junction held 5 bases outside the gene matches. Germline loops: CDR1 SEHNR, CDR2 FQNEAQ (reference sequence). The CDR3 here is CASSSRQGSGYTF. CDR3 nucleotides: TGTGCCAGCAGCTCCCGACAGGGGAGTGGCTACACCTTC.

Concerning this clone itself: Germline is not matched at one junction end, which may reflect a read error. The chain has TRBV27 and TRBJ2-3; D might be TRBD2 (7 bases). The CDR3 has 13 residues. The V gene's germline CDR1 is MNHEY and CDR2 SMNVEV (reference sequence). CDR3 protein: CASSSTGGGRPLF. CDR3 nucleotides: TGTGCCAGCAGTTCTACTGGGGGGGGCCGGCCCCTTTTT.

CDR3 amino acids: CASSDRDSPYGYTF. CDR3 coding DNA: TGTGCCAGCAGCGACCGGGACAGCCCCTATGGCTACACCTTC. The chain uses TRBV9 and TRBJ1-2; 7 bases are shared with TRBD1. V shed 3 bases and J 4 bases; nucleotides not matched to a gene: 6. Germline V gene sequence: CDR1 SGDLS, CDR2 YYNGEE. The CDR3 totals 14 residues.

V gene TRBV3-1 (or the pseudogene TRBV3-2) combines with J gene TRBJ1-1; D not certain. This CDR3 has 14 amino acids. Germline V gene data show CDR1 as LGHDT and CDR2 as YNNKEL (reference sequence). Trimming removed 3 bases from V and 5 bases from J, with 13 bases in between. CDR3 DNA: TGTGCCAGCAGCCACCCCCCGTGGGAGACTGAAGCTTTCTTT. It codes for CASSHPPWETEAFF.

V gene TRBV3-1 (or the pseudogene TRBV3-2) combines with J gene TRBJ1-5; D call uncertain. Germline values: CDR1 LGHDT, CDR2 YNNKEL (reference sequence). V lost 5 bases and J 0 bases, leaving 11 bases between the germline ends. The CDR3 covers 15 residues. CDR3 region: CASSGHPDSNQPQHF. The CDR3 nucleotides read TGTGCCAGCAGCGGGCATCCCGATAGCAATCAGCCCCAGCATTTT.

The table lists this clone with a count of one. The chain couples TRBV7-9 to TRBJ2-1, with D perhaps TRBD1 or TRBD2 (5 bases each). The germline V gene has CDR1 SEHNR and CDR2 FQNEAQ (reference sequence). The CDR3 has 16 residues. V lost 1 base, J lost 6 bases, and 16 bases lay in between. CDR3 in DNA: TGTGCCAGCAGCTTAGTAGCTGGGACCTTATCCAATGAGCAGTTCTTC. As protein: CASSLVAGTLSNEQFF.

The chain is built from TRBV5-1 and TRBJ1-6; unclear D gene. Trimming cost V 0 bases and J 14 bases, with 12 bases left between them. Germline loops: CDR1 SGHRS, CDR2 YFSETQ. The length of the CDR3 is 13 residues. DNA for the CDR3: TGCGCCAGCAGCTTGGAAATGGAAACTTCCCTCCACTTT. Translation: CASSLEMETSLHF.

The chain couples TRBV18 to TRBJ1-1; D may be TRBD1 (6 bases). Germline CDR1 reads KGHSH; CDR2 reads LQKENI. The V end lost 3 bases, the J end lost 5 bases, and 16 bases lay between the germline ends. The CDR3 spans 15 residues. The CDR3 here is CASSPGRGARTEAFF. In DNA form, the CDR3 reads TGTGCCAGCTCACCGGGACGGGGGGCGAGAACTGAAGCTTTCTTT.

The V gene is TRBV19, the J gene TRBJ1-1; TRBD1 might be the D (6 bases). CDR1 is LNHDA and CDR2 is SQIVND in the germline V gene (reference sequence). The CDR3 extends over 13 amino acids. Between the trimmed V and J ends, which lost 5 bases and 0 bases, there was a span of 7 bases. The CDR3, as DNA: TGTGCCAGTAGTCCAGGGGTGAACACTGAAGCTTTCTTT. Protein: CASSPGVNTEAFF.

The genes are TRBV19 and TRBJ2-2; 7 bases are shared with TRBD1. The V gene end was trimmed by 5 bases and the J gene end by 1 base; junction bases not matched to a gene: 4. CDR3 length: 15 residues. Germline V gene lookup returns CDR1 LNHDA and CDR2 SQIVND (reference sequence). The CDR3 sequence is CASSSRQGNTGELFF. The CDR3 coding sequence is TGTGCCAGTAGTTCCCGACAGGGGAACACCGGGGAGCTGTTTTTT.

This sequence joins TRBV7-2 and TRBJ2-1; 11 bases line up with TRBD2. The V segment lost 5 bases and the J segment 6 bases; nucleotides outside the gene matches: 6. The CDR3 loop spans 15 amino acids. The germline CDR1 and CDR2 sequences are SGHTA and FQGNSA. CDR3 sequence (DNA): TGTGCCAGCAGCCCCGGGACTAGCGGTCTCAATGAGCAGTTCTTC. Its translation is CASSPGTSGLNEQFF.

The CDR3, as DNA: TGTGCCAGCAGCCATCCCGGGATTTTTGAAGCTTTCTTT. This codes for CASSHPGIFEAFF. The chain has TRBV3-1 (or the pseudogene TRBV3-2) and TRBJ1-1; D remains ambiguous. V was pared by 3 bases and J by 7 bases, with 12 bases between. Per the germline V gene, CDR1 is LGHDT and CDR2 is YNNKEL (reference sequence). The CDR3 sequence is 13 residues long.

The chain couples TRBV7-3 to TRBJ2-3, with no clear D. Trimming cost V 5 bases and J 5 bases, with 11 bases left between them. CDR1 is SGHTA and CDR2 is FQGTGA in the germline V gene. This CDR3 is built from 13 residues. The CDR3: CASSPELRDTQYF. In nucleotides, the CDR3 is TGTGCCAGCAGCCCCGAATTGAGAGATACGCAGTATTTT.

The CDR3, as DNA: TGTGCCAGCAGCGCACGACAGGGGGCACCGACTAATGAAAAACTGTTTTTT. This sequence encodes CASSARQGAPTNEKLFF. This chain uses TRBV9 with TRBJ1-4; TRBD1 aligns across 10 bases. This CDR3 contains 17 residues. Germline V gene data show CDR1 as SGDLS and CDR2 as YYNGEE. With V trimmed by 3 bases and J by 2 bases, 7 bases remained unmatched.

The rearrangement joins TRBV27 to TRBJ2-7; D perhaps matches TRBD1 (7 bases). Trimming stripped 5 bases from V and 0 bases from J, with 17 bases between. Germline loops: CDR1 MNHEY, CDR2 SMNVEV (reference sequence). This CDR3 is 16 amino acids long. The CDR3 DNA reads TGTGCCAGCAGTCCAGGAGGGGGCCTAGGCTCCTACGAGCAGTACTTC. Protein sequence: CASSPGGGLGSYEQYF.

This clone occurred once. The chain links TRBV27 to TRBJ1-1; TRBD1 aligns across 8 bases. Germline V CDR1 and CDR2: MNHEY, SMNVEV (reference sequence). The CDR3 runs to 14 residues. Unmatched junction bases numbered 6, after V lost 5 bases and J lost 4 bases. CDR3 loop: CASSPSDRGTEAFF. CDR3 in DNA: TGTGCCAGCAGTCCATCTGACAGGGGCACTGAAGCTTTCTTT.

The chain combines TRBV19 with TRBJ2-2, with 9 positions matching TRBD2. Germline V gives CDR1 LNHDA, CDR2 SQIVND (reference sequence). The trim removed 8 bases at V and 0 bases at J, leaving 7 bases unmatched. This CDR3 comprises 16 residues. The CDR3 reads CASRSTSGSNTGELFF. CDR3 sequence (DNA): TGTGCCAGTCGCTCGACTAGCGGTTCGAACACCGGGGAGCTGTTTTTT.